This entry is about one T cell receptor (beta chain). The CDR3 extends over 14 amino acids. Trimming removed 8 bases from V and 1 base from J, with 12 bases in between. In germline, CDR1 is MNHEY, CDR2 SMNVEV (reference sequence). The sample originates from a study of control samples from healthy donors and cancer patients. Some clones are missing from TCRdb's copy, which holds only in-frame ones; the method was immunoSEQ multiplex PCR. The profile shows 150,000 to 170,000 clones, around 95% of them singletons. The sequencing input was blood. The sequence came from a middle-aged man in good health. The V call is TRBV27, the J call TRBJ2-1, with D possibly being TRBD1 (5 bases). CDR3 nucleotide sequence: TGTGCCAGCGGACACAGGTGGTCCTACAATGAGCAGTTCTTC. Translated, it gives CASGHRWSYNEQFF.